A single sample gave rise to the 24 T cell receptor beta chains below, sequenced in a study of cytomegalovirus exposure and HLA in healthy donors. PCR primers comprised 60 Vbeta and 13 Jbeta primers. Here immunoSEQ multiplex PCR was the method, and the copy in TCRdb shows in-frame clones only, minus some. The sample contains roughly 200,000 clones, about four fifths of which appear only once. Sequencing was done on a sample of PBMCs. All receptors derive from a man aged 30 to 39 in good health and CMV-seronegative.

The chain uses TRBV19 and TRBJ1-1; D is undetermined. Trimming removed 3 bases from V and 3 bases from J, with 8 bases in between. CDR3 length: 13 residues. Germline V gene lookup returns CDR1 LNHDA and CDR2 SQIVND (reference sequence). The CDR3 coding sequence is TGTGCCAGTAGTATTTCTCCGTACACTGAAGCTTTCTTT. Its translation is CASSISPYTEAFF.

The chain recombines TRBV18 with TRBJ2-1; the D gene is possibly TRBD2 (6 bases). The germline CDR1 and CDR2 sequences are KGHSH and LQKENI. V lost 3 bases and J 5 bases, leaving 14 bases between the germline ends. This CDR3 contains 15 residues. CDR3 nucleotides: TGTGCCAGCTCACCGAAGAGAGGAGGGAACAATGAGCAGTTCTTC. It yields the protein CASSPKRGGNNEQFF. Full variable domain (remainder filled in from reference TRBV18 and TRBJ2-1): NAGVMQNPRHLVRRRGQEARLRCSPMKGHSHVYWYRQLPEEGLKFMVYLQKENIIDESGMPKERFSAEFPKEGPSILRIQQVVRGDSAAYFCASSPKRGGNNEQFFGPGTRLTVL.

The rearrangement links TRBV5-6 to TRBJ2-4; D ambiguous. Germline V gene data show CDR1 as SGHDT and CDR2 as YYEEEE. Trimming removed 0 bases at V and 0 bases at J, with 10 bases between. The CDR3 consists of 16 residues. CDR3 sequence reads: CASSLGHEAAKNIQYF. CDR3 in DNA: TGTGCCAGCAGCTTGGGTCACGAGGCAGCCAAAAACATTCAGTACTTC.

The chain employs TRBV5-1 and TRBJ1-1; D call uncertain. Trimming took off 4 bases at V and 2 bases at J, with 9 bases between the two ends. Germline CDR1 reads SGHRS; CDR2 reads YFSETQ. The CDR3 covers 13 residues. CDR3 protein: CASSVNKNTEAFF. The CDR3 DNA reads TGCGCCAGCAGCGTAAACAAAAACACTGAAGCTTTCTTT.

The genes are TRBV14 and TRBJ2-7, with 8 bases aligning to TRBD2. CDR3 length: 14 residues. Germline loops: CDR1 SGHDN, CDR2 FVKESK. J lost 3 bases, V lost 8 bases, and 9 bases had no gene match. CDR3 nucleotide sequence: TGTGCCAGCGCGCGGGGGGCCAACCTCTACGAGCAGTACTTC. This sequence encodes CASARGANLYEQYF.

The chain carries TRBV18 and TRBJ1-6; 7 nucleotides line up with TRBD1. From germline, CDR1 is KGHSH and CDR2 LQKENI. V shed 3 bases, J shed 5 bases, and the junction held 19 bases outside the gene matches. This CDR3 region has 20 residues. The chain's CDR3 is CASSPYGPGQQAGDNSPLHF. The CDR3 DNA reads TGTGCCAGCTCACCCTACGGACCGGGACAGCAAGCTGGGGATAATTCACCCCTCCACTTT. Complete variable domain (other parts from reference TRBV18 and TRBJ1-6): NAGVMQNPRHLVRRRGQEARLRCSPMKGHSHVYWYRQLPEEGLKFMVYLQKENIIDESGMPKERFSAEFPKEGPSILRIQQVVRGDSAAYFCASSPYGPGQQAGDNSPLHFGNGTRLTVT.

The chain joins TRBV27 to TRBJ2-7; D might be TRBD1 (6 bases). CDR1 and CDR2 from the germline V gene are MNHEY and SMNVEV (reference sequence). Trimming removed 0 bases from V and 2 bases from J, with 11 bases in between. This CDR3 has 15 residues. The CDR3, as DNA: TGTGCCAGCAGTTTATCGGGACGGACAGCCTACGAGCAGTACTTC. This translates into CASSLSGRTAYEQYF.

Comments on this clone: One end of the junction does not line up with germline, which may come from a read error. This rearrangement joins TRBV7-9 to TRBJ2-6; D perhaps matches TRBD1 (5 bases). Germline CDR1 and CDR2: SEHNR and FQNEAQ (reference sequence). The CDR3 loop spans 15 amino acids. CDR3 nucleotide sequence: TGTGCCAGCAGCTTAAGTGAGACTGGGGCCAGCGTCCTGACTTTC. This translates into CASSLSETGASVLTF.

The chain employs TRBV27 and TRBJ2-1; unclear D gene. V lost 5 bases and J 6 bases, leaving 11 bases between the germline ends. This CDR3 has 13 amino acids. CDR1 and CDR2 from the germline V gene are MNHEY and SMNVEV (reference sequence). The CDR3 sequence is CASSSTSVNEQFF. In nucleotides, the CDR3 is TGTGCCAGCAGTAGTACGAGTGTCAATGAGCAGTTCTTC.

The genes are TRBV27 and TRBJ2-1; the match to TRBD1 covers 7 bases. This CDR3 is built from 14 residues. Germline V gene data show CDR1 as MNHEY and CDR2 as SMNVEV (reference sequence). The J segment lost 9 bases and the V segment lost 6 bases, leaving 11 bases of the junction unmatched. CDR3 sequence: CASSIRGRGGEQFF. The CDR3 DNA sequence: TGTGCCAGCAGCATTAGGGGGCGAGGGGGTGAGCAGTTCTTC.

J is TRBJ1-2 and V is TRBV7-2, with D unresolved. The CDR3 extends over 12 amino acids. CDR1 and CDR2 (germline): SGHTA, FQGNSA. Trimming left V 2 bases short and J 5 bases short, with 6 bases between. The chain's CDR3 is CASSLQAYGYTF. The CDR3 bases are TGTGCCAGCAGCTTACAGGCTTATGGCTACACCTTC.

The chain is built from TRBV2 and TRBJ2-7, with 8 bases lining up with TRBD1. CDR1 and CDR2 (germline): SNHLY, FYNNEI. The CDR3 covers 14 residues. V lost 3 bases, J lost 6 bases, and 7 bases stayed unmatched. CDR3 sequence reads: CASSDEQGVSEQYF. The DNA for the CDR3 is TGTGCCAGCAGTGACGAACAGGGGGTAAGCGAGCAGTACTTC.

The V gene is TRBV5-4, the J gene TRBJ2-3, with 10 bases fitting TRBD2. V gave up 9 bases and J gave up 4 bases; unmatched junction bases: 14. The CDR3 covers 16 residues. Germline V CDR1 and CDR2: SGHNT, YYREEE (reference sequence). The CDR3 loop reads CAIPGGSSGGADTQYF. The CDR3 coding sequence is TGTGCCATCCCCGGGGGGTCTAGCGGGGGCGCAGATACGCAGTATTTT.

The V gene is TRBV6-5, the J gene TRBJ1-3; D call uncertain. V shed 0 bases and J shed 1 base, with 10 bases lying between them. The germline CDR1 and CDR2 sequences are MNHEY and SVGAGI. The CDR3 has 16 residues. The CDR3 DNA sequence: TGTGCCAGCAGTTACTCGGCCGGAGGTTCTGGAAACACCATATATTTT. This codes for CASSYSAGGSGNTIYF.

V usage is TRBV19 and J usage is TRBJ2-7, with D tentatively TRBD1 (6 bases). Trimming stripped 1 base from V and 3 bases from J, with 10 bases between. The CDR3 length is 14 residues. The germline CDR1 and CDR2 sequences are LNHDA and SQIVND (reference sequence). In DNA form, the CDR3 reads TGTGCCAGTAGTATAGGGACAGCCAGCTACGAGCAGTACTTC. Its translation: CASSIGTASYEQYF.

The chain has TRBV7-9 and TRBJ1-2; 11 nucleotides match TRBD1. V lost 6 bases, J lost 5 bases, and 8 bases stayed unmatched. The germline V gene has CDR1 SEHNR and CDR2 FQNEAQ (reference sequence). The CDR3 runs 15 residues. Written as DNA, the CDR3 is TGTGCCAGCAGTATAGGGGACAGGGGGACTTATGGCTACACCTTC. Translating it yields CASSIGDRGTYGYTF.

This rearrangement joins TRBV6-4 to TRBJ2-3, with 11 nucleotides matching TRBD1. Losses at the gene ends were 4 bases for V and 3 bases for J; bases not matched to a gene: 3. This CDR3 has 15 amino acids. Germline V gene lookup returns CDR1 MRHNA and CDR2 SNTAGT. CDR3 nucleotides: TGTGCCAGCAGTGCTGGGACAGGGGGTACAGATACGCAGTATTTT. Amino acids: CASSAGTGGTDTQYF.

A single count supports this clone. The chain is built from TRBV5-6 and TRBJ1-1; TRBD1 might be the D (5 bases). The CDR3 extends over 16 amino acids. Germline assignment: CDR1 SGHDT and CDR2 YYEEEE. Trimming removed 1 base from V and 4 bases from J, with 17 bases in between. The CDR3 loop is CASSLPSQERGTEAFF. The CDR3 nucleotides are TGTGCCAGCAGCTTGCCATCGCAGGAAAGGGGCACTGAAGCTTTCTTT.

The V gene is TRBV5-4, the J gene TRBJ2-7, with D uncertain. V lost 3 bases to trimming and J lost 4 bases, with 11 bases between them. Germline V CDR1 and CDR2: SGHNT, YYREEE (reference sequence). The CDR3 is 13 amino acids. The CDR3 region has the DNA TGTGCCAGCAGCTCTTATAGTGAGTACGAGCAGTACTTC. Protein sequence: CASSSYSEYEQYF. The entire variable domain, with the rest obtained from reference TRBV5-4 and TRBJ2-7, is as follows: ETGVTQSPTHLIKTRGQQVTLRCSSQSGHNTVSWYQQALGQGPQFIFQYYREEENGRGNFPPRFSGLQFPNYSSELNVNALELDDSALYLCASSSYSEYEQYFGPGTRLTVT.

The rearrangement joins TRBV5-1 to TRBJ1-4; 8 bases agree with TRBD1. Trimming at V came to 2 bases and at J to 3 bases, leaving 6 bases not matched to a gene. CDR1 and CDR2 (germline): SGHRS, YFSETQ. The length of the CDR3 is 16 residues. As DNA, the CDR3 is TGCGCCAGCAGCTTCCAGGGGGCGGATCCTAATGAAAAACTGTTTTTT. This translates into CASSFQGADPNEKLFF.

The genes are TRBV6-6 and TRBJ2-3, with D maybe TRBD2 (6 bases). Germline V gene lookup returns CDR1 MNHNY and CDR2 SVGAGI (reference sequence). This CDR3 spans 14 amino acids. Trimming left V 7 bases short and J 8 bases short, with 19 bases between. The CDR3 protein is CASNMPGEAFTQYF. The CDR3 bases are TGTGCCAGCAATATGCCCGGGGAGGCGTTTACGCAGTATTTT.

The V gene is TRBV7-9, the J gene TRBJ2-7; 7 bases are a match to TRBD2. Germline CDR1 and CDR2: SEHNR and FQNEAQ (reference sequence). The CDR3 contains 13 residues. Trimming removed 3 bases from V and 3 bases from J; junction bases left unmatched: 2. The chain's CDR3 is CASSLSGDYEQYF. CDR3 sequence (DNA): TGTGCCAGCAGCTTGAGCGGGGACTACGAGCAGTACTTC.

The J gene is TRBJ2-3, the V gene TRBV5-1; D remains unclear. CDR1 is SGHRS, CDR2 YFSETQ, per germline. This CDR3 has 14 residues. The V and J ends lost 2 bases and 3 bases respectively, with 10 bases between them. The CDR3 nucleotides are TGCGCCAGCAGCTTCTTTCTCGGGACAGATACGCAGTATTTT. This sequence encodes CASSFFLGTDTQYF.

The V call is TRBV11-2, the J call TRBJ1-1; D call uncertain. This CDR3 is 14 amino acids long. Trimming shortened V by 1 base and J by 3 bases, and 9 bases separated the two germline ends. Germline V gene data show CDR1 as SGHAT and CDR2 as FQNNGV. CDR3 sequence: CASSLGSAHTEAFF. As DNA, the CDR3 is TGTGCCAGCAGCTTAGGTAGCGCTCACACTGAAGCTTTCTTT.